The 17 T cell receptor beta chains presented below share a single source sample, sequenced in a study of T cell responses to AZD1222 COVID-19 vaccine. The data were produced by immunoSEQ multiplex PCR, yet TCRdb's version contains in-frame clones alone and is incomplete. The table has over 95,000 clones, approximately 88% seen once. Sequenced here: peripheral blood, sampled 28 days after the second AZD1222 dose. The source is an adult who received the AZD1222 COVID-19 vaccine.

The chain is built from TRBV2 and TRBJ2-6; 10 positions match TRBD1. The CDR3 is made up of 18 amino acids. Trimming took 6 bases from V and 0 from J; bases not matched to a gene: 8. CDR1 is SNHLY, CDR2 FYNNEI, per germline. The chain's CDR3 is CASRLGQGDFSGANVLTF. DNA for the CDR3: TGTGCCAGCAGACTCGGACAGGGGGATTTCTCTGGGGCCAACGTCCTGACTTTC.

Only one count was recorded for this clone. The chain carries TRBV7-9 and TRBJ1-1; maybe TRBD1 (6 bases). Germline CDR1 is SEHNR and CDR2 is FQNEAQ (reference sequence). With 4 bases removed from V and 0 bases from J, the gap between germline ends came to 18 bases. The length of the CDR3 is 17 residues. This CDR3 is CASSSQTRGGMNTEAFF. In nucleotides, the CDR3 is TGTGCCAGCAGCTCTCAGACGAGGGGGGGCATGAACACTGAAGCTTTCTTT.

The V gene is TRBV12-5, the J gene TRBJ1-1; D perhaps matches TRBD1 (6 bases). Trimming took 6 bases from V and 5 from J, leaving 10 bases between them. Germline V gene lookup returns CDR1 LGHNT and CDR2 FRNRAP. This CDR3 spans 12 amino acids. The CDR3 DNA reads as TGTGCTAGTGGGTCCAGGGGAACTGAAGCTTTCTTT. It translates to CASGSRGTEAFF.

The chain recombines TRBV6-2 or TRBV6-3 with TRBJ1-2; 7 bases line up with TRBD1. V dropped 2 bases and J dropped 2; count of bases not matched to a gene: 8. The CDR3 extends over 16 amino acids. Germline CDR1 MNHEY, CDR2 SVGEGT. The DNA for the CDR3 is TGTGCCAGCAGTTACGGCCCAGGAGGGGGCAACTATGGCTACACCTTC. Its protein product is CASSYGPGGGNYGYTF.

The count of this clone is one. The DNA for the CDR3 is TGTGCCAGCAGCCCCTCTCTAAGAGTGTCGGCTTTCTTT. Encoded protein: CASSPSLRVSAFF. The chain joins TRBV14 to TRBJ1-1; D not resolved. CDR3 length equals 13 residues. Germline V CDR1 and CDR2: SGHDN, FVKESK. Trimming stripped 4 bases from V and 11 bases from J, with 17 bases between.

The gene calls are TRBV7-8 and TRBJ2-7; the match to TRBD1 covers 7 bases. Losses at the gene ends were 1 base for V and 2 bases for J; bases not matched to a gene: 8. CDR1 is SGHVS and CDR2 is FQNEAQ in the germline V gene. The CDR3 contains 16 residues. The CDR3 spells CASSLEGDSAAYEQYF. CDR3 in DNA: TGTGCCAGCAGCTTAGAGGGGGACAGTGCGGCCTACGAGCAGTACTTC.

The J gene is TRBJ1-1, the V gene TRBV25-1; D remains ambiguous. CDR1 and CDR2 from the germline V gene are MGHDK and SYGVNS. Between the trimmed V and J ends, which lost 6 bases and 5 bases, there was a span of 13 bases. This CDR3 has 13 amino acids. CDR3 nucleotides: TGTGCCAGCAGGGGATCTGGGGATACTGAAGCTTTCTTT. Protein: CASRGSGDTEAFF.

In nucleotides, the CDR3 is TGTGCCAGCAGCCCCCAGCAGATGTTTAACGGCTACACCTTC. It translates to CASSPQQMFNGYTF. The V call is TRBV7-8, the J call TRBJ1-2; D is ambiguous. The CDR3 runs to 14 residues. The germline gives CDR1 SGHVS, CDR2 FQNEAQ. Trimming removed 5 bases at V and 8 bases at J, with 18 bases between. Full variable domain (outside the CDR3, taken from reference TRBV7-8 and TRBJ1-2): GAGVSQSPRYKVAKRGQDVALRCDPISGHVSLFWYQQALGQGPEFLTYFQNEAQLDKSGLPSDRFFAERPEGSVSTLKIQRTQQEDSAVYLCASSPQQMFNGYTFGSGTRLTVV.

This sequence joins TRBV23-1 and TRBJ1-1, with a weak D call TRBD1 (5 bases). TRBV23-1 is reported as an ORF; its role is uncertain. The CDR3 has 17 amino acids. V was shortened by 2 bases and J by 3 bases, with 19 bases between the two germline ends. The CDR3 nucleotides are TGCGCCAGCAGTCAAACCGGGACGGTAGATCGGGACACTGAAGCTTTCTTT. It codes for CASSQTGTVDRDTEAFF.

The chain recombines TRBV7-9 with TRBJ1-2, with 8 positions matching TRBD1. Germline-derived CDR1 and CDR2 are SEHNR and FQNEAQ (reference sequence). Unmatched junction bases numbered 3, after V lost 2 bases and J lost 7 bases. This CDR3 comprises 13 residues. CDR3 coding DNA: TGTGCCAGCAGCTTACCAGGGGGCCCTGGCTACACCTTC. Protein sequence: CASSLPGGPGYTF.

J is TRBJ1-3 and V is TRBV15; the D gene is possibly TRBD1 (6 bases). This CDR3 comprises 16 residues. CDR1 is LNHNV and CDR2 is YYDKDF in the germline V gene (reference sequence). V was pared by 4 bases and J by 5 bases, with 18 bases between. CDR3 region: CATSKATGGLRNTIYF. The CDR3 DNA follows: TGTGCCACCAGCAAGGCCACCGGGGGGCTTCGAAACACCATATATTTT.

This clone was recorded once. The genes are TRBV7-3 and TRBJ2-3; 8 nucleotides align to TRBD1. The CDR3 runs 13 residues. Germline CDR1 and CDR2: SGHTA and FQGTGA. Losses at the gene ends were 1 base for V and 9 bases for J; bases not matched to a gene: 3. The CDR3 spells CASSLIQGDTQYF. In DNA, the CDR3 is TGTGCCAGCAGCTTAATACAGGGGGACACGCAGTATTTT.

The rearrangement links TRBV21-1 to TRBJ1-1; the table's D call, TRBD1, has no DNA check behind it. TRBV21-1 is marked as a pseudogene. This CDR3 has 15 residues. CDR3 amino acids: CASSRDRGCNTEAFF. CDR3 in DNA: TGTGCCAGCAGCAGGGACAGGGGTTGTAACACTGAAGCTTTCTTT.

The chain is built from TRBV11-2 and TRBJ1-2; D remains ambiguous. This CDR3 spans 14 amino acids. V dropped 5 bases and J dropped 4 bases, with 14 bases sitting between them. Per germline, CDR1 SGHAT and CDR2 FQNNGV. DNA for the CDR3: TGTGCCAGCAGCAAAGACCCAGGAGGCTATGGCTACACCTTC. Translating it yields CASSKDPGGYGYTF. Using reference TRBV11-2 and TRBJ1-2 for the parts outside the CDR3, the full variable domain is EAGVAQSPRYKIIEKRQSVAFWCNPISGHATLYWYQQILGQGPKLLIQFQNNGVVDDSQLPKDRFSAERLKGVDSTLKIQPAKLEDSAVYLCASSKDPGGYGYTFGSGTRLTVV.

The rearrangement joins TRBV28 to TRBJ2-7; the match to TRBD1 covers 8 bases. CDR3 length: 14 amino acids. V shed 6 bases and J 3 bases; nucleotides not matched to a gene: 7. From germline, CDR1 is MDHEN and CDR2 SYDVKM. CDR3 protein: CASSLGTGFYEQYF. The DNA of the CDR3 is TGTGCCAGCAGCTTGGGGACAGGATTCTACGAGCAGTACTTC.

The CDR3 region is CASSPGQGGTDTQYF. As DNA, the CDR3 is TGTGCCAGCAGCCCGGGACAGGGGGGGACAGATACGCAGTATTTT. The V gene is TRBV7-9, the J gene TRBJ2-3, with TRBD1 identical over 11 bases. This CDR3 contains 15 residues. The trim removed 5 bases at V and 3 bases at J, leaving 4 bases unmatched. The V gene's germline CDR1 is SEHNR and CDR2 FQNEAQ (reference sequence).

This chain connects TRBV3-1 (or the pseudogene TRBV3-2) to TRBJ2-3; D gene ambiguous. V was trimmed by 4 bases and J by 5 bases, leaving 10 bases between them. Per the germline V gene, CDR1 is LGHDT and CDR2 is YNNKEL (reference sequence). This CDR3 has 13 residues. Here the CDR3 DNA reads TGTGCCAGCAGCCCGTCGACTCGAGATACGCAGTATTTT. This gives the protein CASSPSTRDTQYF.